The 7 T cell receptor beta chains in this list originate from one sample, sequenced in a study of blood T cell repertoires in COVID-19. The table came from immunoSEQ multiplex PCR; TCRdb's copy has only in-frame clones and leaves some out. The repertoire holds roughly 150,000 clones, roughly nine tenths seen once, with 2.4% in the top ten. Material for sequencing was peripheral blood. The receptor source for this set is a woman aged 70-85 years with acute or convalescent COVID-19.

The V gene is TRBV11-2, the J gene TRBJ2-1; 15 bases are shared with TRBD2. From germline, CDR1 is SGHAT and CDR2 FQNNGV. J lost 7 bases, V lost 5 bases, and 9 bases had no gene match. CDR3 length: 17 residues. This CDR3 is CASSTRTSGGAGNEQFF. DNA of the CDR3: TGTGCCAGCAGCACCCGGACTAGCGGGGGGGCCGGGAATGAGCAGTTCTTC.

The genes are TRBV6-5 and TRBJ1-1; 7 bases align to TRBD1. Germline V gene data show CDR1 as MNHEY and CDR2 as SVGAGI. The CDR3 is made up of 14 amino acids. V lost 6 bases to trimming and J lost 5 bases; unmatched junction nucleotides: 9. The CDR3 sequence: CASSQGVARTEAFF. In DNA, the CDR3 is TGTGCCAGCAGCCAGGGGGTGGCGCGAACTGAAGCTTTCTTT.

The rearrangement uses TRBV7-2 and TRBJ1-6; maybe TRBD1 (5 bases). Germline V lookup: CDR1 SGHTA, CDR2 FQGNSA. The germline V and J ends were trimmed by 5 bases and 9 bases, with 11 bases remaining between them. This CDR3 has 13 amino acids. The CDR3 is CASSLRQSSPLHF. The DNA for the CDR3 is TGTGCCAGCAGCCTCAGACAGTCTTCACCCCTCCACTTT.

The DNA for the CDR3 is TGTGCCAGCAGGGCTAGCGGGGGCGACACCGGGGAGCTGTTTTTT. Protein: CASRASGGDTGELFF. The chain recombines TRBV11-3 with TRBJ2-2; TRBD2 matches at 10 bases. CDR1 is SGHNT and CDR2 is YENEEA in the germline V gene. This CDR3 has 15 residues. Trimming took 6 bases from V and 3 from J; bases not matched to a gene: 4.

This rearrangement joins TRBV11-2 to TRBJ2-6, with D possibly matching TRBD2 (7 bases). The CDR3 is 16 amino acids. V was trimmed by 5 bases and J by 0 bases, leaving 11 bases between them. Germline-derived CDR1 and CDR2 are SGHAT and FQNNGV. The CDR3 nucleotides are TGTGCCAGCAGCGTCCGGGGGGCCTCTGGGGCCAACGTCCTGACTTTC. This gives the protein CASSVRGASGANVLTF.

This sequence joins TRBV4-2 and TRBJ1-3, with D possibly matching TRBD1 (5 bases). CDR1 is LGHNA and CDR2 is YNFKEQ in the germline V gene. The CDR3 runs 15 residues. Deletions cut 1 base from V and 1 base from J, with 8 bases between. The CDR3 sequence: CASSQATGSGNTIYF. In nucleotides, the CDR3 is TGTGCCAGCAGCCAAGCTACAGGTTCTGGAAACACCATATATTTT.

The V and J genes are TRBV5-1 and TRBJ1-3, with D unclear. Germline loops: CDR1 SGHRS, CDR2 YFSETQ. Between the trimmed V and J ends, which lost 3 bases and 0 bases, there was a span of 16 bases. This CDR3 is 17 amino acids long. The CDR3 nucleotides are TGCGCCAGCAGCTCGTACTCCCGGGGATTCTCTGGAAACACCATATATTTT. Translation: CASSSYSRGFSGNTIYF. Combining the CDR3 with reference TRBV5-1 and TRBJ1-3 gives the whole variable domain KAGVTQTPRYLIKTRGQQVTLSCSPISGHRSVSWYQQTPGQGLQFLFEYFSETQRNKGNFPGRFSGRQFSNSRSEMNVSTLELGDSALYLCASSSYSRGFSGNTIYFGEGSWLTVV.